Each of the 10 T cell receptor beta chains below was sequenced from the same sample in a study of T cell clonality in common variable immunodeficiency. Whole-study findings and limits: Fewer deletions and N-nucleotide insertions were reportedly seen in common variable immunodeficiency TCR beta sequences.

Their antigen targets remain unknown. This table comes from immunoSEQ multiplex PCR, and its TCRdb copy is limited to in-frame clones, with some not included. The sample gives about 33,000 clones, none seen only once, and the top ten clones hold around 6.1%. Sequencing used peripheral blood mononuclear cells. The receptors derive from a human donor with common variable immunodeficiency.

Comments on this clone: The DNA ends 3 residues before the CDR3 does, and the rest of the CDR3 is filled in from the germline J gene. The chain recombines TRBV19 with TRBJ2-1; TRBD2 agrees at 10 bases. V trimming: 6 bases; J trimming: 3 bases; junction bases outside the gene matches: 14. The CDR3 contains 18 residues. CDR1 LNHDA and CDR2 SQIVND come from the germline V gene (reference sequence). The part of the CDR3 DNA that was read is TGTGCCAGTAGCCCCACCCAGCAAGCGGGGGGGAACTACAATGAG. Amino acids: CASSPTQQAGGNYNE. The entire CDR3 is CASSPTQQAGGNYNEQFF.

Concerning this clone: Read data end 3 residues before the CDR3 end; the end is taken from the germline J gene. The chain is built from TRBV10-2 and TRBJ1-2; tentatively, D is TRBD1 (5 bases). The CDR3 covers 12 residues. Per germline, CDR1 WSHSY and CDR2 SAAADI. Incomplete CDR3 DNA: TGCGCCAGCCGGGCGGGGACTTTAGGC. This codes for CASRAGTLG. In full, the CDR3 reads CASRAGTLGYTF.

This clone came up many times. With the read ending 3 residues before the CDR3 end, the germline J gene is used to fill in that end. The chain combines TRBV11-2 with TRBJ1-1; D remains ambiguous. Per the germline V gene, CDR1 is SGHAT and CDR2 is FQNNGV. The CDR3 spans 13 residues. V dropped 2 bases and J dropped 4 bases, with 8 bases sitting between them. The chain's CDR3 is CASSLIELTEAFF. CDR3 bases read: TGTGCCAGCAGCTTAATTGAGCTCACTGAA.

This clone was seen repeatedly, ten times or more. CDR3 loop: CASSLSESSGETQYF. Partial CDR3 DNA: TGTGCCAGCAGCTTAAGTGAGAGCTCGGGAGAGACC. The chain recombines TRBV7-3 with TRBJ2-5; D remains ambiguous. The read is 3 residues too short to cover the CDR3 end, so that end is filled in from the germline J gene. Deletions cut 1 base from V and 4 bases from J, with 13 bases between. Germline-derived CDR1 and CDR2 are SGHTA and FQGTGA. The CDR3 runs 15 residues.

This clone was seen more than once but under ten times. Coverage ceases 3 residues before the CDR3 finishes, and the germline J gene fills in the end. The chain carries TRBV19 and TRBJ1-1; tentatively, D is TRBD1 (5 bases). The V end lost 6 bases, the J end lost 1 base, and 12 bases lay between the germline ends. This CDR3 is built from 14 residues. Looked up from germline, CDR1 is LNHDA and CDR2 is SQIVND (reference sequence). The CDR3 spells CASRAGPENTEAFF. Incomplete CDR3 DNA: TGTGCCAGTAGAGCGGGACCTGAGAACACTGAA.

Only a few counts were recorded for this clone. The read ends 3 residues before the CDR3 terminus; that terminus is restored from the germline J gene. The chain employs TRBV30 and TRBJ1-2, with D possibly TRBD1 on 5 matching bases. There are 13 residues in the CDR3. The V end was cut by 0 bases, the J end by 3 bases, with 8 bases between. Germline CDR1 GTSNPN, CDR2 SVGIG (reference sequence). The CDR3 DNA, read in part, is TGTGCCTGGAGTGTCCCAGGGCACTATGGC. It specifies CAWSVPGHYG. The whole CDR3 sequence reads CAWSVPGHYGYTF.

CDR3 residues: CASSFPGVYEQYF. CDR3 DNA (partial): TGTGCCAGCAGCTTCCCAGGGGTCTACGAG. The chain carries TRBV5-5 and TRBJ2-7, with D perhaps TRBD1 (6 bases). The CDR3 is cut off 3 residues early in the read; its end comes from the germline J gene. The CDR3 is made up of 13 amino acids. V was cut by 2 bases and J by 3 bases, with 9 bases left in between. The germline CDR1 and CDR2 sequences are SGHKS and YYEKEE (reference sequence).

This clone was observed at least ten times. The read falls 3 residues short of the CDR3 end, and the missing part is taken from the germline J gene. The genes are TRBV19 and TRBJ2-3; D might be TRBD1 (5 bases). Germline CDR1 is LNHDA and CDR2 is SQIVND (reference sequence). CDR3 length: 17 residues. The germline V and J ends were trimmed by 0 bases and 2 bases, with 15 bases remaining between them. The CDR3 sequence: CASSIDQNWGLTDTQYF. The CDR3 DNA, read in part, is TGTGCCAGTAGTATAGATCAAAACTGGGGCCTCACAGATACG.

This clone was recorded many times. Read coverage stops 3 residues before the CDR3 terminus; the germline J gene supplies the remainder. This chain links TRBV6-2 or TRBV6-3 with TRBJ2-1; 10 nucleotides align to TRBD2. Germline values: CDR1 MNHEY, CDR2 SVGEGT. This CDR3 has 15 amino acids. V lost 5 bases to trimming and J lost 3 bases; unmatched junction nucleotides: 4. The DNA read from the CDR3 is TGTGCCAGCAGTCGGCTAGCGGGGGACTACAATGAG. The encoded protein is CASSRLAGDYNE. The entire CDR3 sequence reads CASSRLAGDYNEQFF.

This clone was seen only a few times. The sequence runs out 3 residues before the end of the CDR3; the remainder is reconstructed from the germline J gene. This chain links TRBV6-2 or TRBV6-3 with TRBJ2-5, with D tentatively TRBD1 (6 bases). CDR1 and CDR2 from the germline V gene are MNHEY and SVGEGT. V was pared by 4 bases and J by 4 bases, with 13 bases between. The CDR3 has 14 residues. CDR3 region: CASSSMGTRETQYF. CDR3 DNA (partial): TGTGCCAGCAGTTCCATGGGGACAAGAGAGACC.